The 32 T cell receptor beta chains presented below share a single source sample, sequenced in a study of post-analysis software for immune sequencing data. Overall study findings and caveats: Comparison of patients with controls showed roughly five TRBV segments more frequent in patients, TRBV5-6, TRBV5-1 and TRBV20-1 among them.

cDNA libraries for TCR beta contained unique molecular identifiers. TCRdb analysed the PCR reads with MiXCR anew, one entry per CDR3 protein. The data hold around 250,000 distinct CDR3 sequences, with roughly a third observed a single time. These receptors' antigens are unknown. The sequenced material came from blood. The receptor source for this set is a girl under 18 with multiple sclerosis.

This sequence joins TRBV5-5 and TRBJ1-2; D call uncertain. V dropped 4 bases and J dropped 2 bases, with 15 bases sitting between them. Looked up from germline, CDR1 is SGHKS and CDR2 is YYEKEE (reference sequence). This CDR3 is built from 15 residues. Written as DNA, the CDR3 is TGTGCCAGCAGCCCCGCCGGAGGGCGCAACTATGGCTACACCTTC. Amino acids: CASSPAGGRNYGYTF.

This clonotype was detected once. The rearrangement uses TRBV10-3 and TRBJ2-1; TRBD2 matches at 9 bases. With 1 base clipped from V and 9 bases from J, the junction kept 13 bases outside the gene matches. Germline values: CDR1 ENHRY, CDR2 SYGVKD. The CDR3 has 17 residues. The CDR3 coding sequence is TGTGCCATCAGTGAGTTGGCTAGCGGGGCCCCTAGGAGTGAGCAGTTCTTC. Its protein is CAISELASGAPRSEQFF.

The V call is TRBV20-1, the J call TRBJ2-5, with 7 bases identical to TRBD2. Germline V gene sequence: CDR1 DFQATT, CDR2 SNEGSKA (reference sequence). CDR3 size: 15 residues. The V segment lost 4 bases and the J segment 0 bases; nucleotides outside the gene matches: 8. The CDR3 region is CSAMGTTLYQETQYF. The CDR3 coding sequence is TGCAGTGCTATGGGGACTACTCTATACCAAGAGACCCAGTACTTC.

Points on this clonotype: Since a much larger clone is just one base distant, this may be a read error. V and J are TRBV6-1 and TRBJ1-5; no firm D call. Germline loops: CDR1 MNHNS, CDR2 SASEGT. Trimming took 8 bases from V and 1 from J, leaving 6 bases between them. The CDR3 covers 12 residues. Here the CDR3 reads CASGESNQPQHF. CDR3 nucleotide sequence: TGTGCCAGCGGGGAAAGCAATCAGCCCCAGCATTTT.

This clonotype was counted ten times or more. The chain combines TRBV7-2 with TRBJ2-3; maybe TRBD2 (5 bases). Germline CDR1 SGHTA, CDR2 FQGNSA. CDR3 length: 14 amino acids. V was pared by 3 bases and J by 6 bases, with 13 bases between. The CDR3 loop is CASSFYSAADTQYF. In DNA form, the CDR3 reads TGTGCCAGCAGCTTTTATAGCGCGGCGGATACGCAGTATTTT.

J is TRBJ1-1 and V is TRBV29-1; 9 bases match TRBD1. The CDR3 totals 14 residues. CDR1 and CDR2 from the germline V gene are SQVTM and ANQGSEA. V shed 6 bases, J shed 0 bases, and the junction held 5 bases outside the gene matches. CDR3 coding DNA: TGCAGCGTCAGGACAGGGGCGATGAACACTGAAGCTTTCTTT. Amino acids: CSVRTGAMNTEAFF.

This clonotype appeared many times. The chain recombines TRBV4-1 with TRBJ1-4, with 9 bases lining up with TRBD1. V trimming: 0 bases; J trimming: 14 bases; junction bases outside the gene matches: 7. The length of the CDR3 is 14 residues. Per the germline V gene, CDR1 is MGHRA and CDR2 is YSYEKL. The DNA for the CDR3 is TGCGCCAGCAGCCAAGAACAGGGGGCCGTCGGCCTGTTTTTT. Residues: CASSQEQGAVGLFF.

On this clonotype: This may stem from a read error, because a much larger clone lies one nucleotide away. The V call is TRBV12-3 or TRBV12-4, the J call TRBJ2-5, with 11 nucleotides matching TRBD2. This CDR3 contains 16 residues. The CDR3 reads CASSFTSGSGQEAQYF. Here the CDR3 DNA reads TGTGCCAGCAGTTTTACTAGCGGGAGTGGACAAGAGGCCCAGTACTTC.

V and J are TRBV12-3 or TRBV12-4 and TRBJ1-5; D is unresolved. This CDR3 region has 15 residues. Trimming left V 6 bases short and J 0 bases short, with 12 bases between. CDR3: CASSPDGDSNQPQHF. CDR3 coding DNA: TGTGCCAGCAGCCCAGACGGAGATAGCAATCAGCCCCAGCATTTT.

DNA for the CDR3: TGTGCCAGCAGTTTTCTGGTGAGAACAGATACGCAGTATTTT. Translating gives CASSFLVRTDTQYF. This sequence joins TRBV12-3 or TRBV12-4 and TRBJ2-3; no definite D call. The CDR3 totals 14 residues. Trimming cost V 3 bases and J 3 bases, with 10 bases left between them.

The chain links TRBV10-3 to TRBJ2-5, with D tentatively TRBD1 (6 bases). Per germline, CDR1 ENHRY and CDR2 SYGVKD. Trimming shortened V by 6 bases and J by 2 bases, and 13 bases separated the two germline ends. The CDR3 runs to 14 residues. CDR3 nucleotide sequence: TGTGCCATCAGCCCGGGACAAGAACAAGAGACCCAGTACTTC. As protein: CAISPGQEQETQYF.

Worth noting for this clonotype: This may stem from a read error, because a much larger clone lies one nucleotide away. The chain joins TRBV20-1 to TRBJ2-3; the match to TRBD2 covers 8 bases. The CDR3 extends over 14 amino acids. The germline CDR1 and CDR2 sequences are DFQATT and SNEGSKA (reference sequence). V gave up 5 bases and J gave up 1 base; unmatched junction bases: 5. For the CDR3, the DNA is TGCAGTGCTGGAGGGCGGGGGGGCACAGATACGCAGTATTTT. Its protein is CSAGGRGGTDTQYF.

This clonotype was observed at least ten times. This chain links TRBV5-1 with TRBJ2-3; D is uncertain. There are 13 residues in the CDR3. V was pared by 0 bases and J by 4 bases, with 6 bases between. Germline CDR1 and CDR2: SGHRS and YFSETQ. CDR3 protein: CASSLAFADTQYF. DNA for the CDR3: TGCGCCAGCAGCTTGGCCTTCGCAGATACGCAGTATTTT.

The chain joins TRBV5-1 to TRBJ1-6; no firm D call. CDR1 is SGHRS, CDR2 YFSETQ, per germline. The V end was cut by 1 base, the J end by 9 bases, with 17 bases between. The CDR3 runs to 16 residues. The CDR3 region is CASSLMVPSGGSPLHF. CDR3 coding DNA: TGCGCCAGCAGCTTGATGGTTCCATCGGGAGGTTCACCCCTCCACTTT.

This sequence joins TRBV11-2 and TRBJ2-5; 7 bases are shared with TRBD1. Germline assignment: CDR1 SGHAT and CDR2 FQNNGV. The V and J ends lost 5 bases and 2 bases, in that order; junction bases with no gene match: 2. This CDR3 contains 13 residues. The CDR3 DNA reads TGTGCCAGCAGCGTGGACAGGCAAGAGACCCAGTACTTC. Encoded protein: CASSVDRQETQYF.

This clonotype was seen more than once but under ten times. V usage is TRBV20-1 and J usage is TRBJ1-5; TRBD1 matches 8 bases. Germline V gene lookup returns CDR1 DFQATT and CDR2 SNEGSKA (reference sequence). J was trimmed by 0 bases and V by 5 bases; bases with no gene match: 9. The CDR3 is 16 amino acids. The CDR3 coding sequence is TGCAGTGCTCAGGACAGGGCGCAGCGTAGCAATCAGCCCCAGCATTTT. The encoded protein is CSAQDRAQRSNQPQHF.

Worth noting for this clonotype: This clone may be a read error of a much larger clone one base away. The gene calls are TRBV2 and TRBJ2-3; TRBD2 matches 13 bases. This CDR3 has 19 amino acids. Per germline, CDR1 SNHLY and CDR2 FYNNEI. The CDR3 DNA reads TGTGCCAACAGTCCACAACCGCTTGGACTAGCGGGAGACACAGATACGCAGTATTTT. It specifies CANSPQPLGLAGDTDTQYF.

The genes are TRBV12-3 or TRBV12-4 and TRBJ2-5; 7 bases fit TRBD2. V dropped 5 bases and J dropped 5; count of bases not matched to a gene: 2. This CDR3 is built from 12 residues. CDR3 region: CASSGLGETQYF. CDR3 sequence (DNA): TGTGCCAGCAGTGGACTAGGGGAGACCCAGTACTTC.

This chain connects TRBV14 to TRBJ1-4; D gene ambiguous. This CDR3 has 12 amino acids. Per germline, CDR1 SGHDN and CDR2 FVKESK. Trimming cost V 1 base and J 7 bases, with 4 bases left between them. The CDR3 sequence is CASSQGSEKLFF. CDR3 DNA: TGTGCCAGCAGCCAAGGAAGTGAAAAACTGTTTTTT.

J is TRBJ2-1 and V is TRBV6-2 or TRBV6-3, with a tentative D call TRBD2 (7 bases). The end of the DNA is better explained by TRBJ2-7, so the J call may be wrong. The germline gives CDR1 MNHEY, CDR2 SVGEGT. CDR3 length: 15 residues. CDR3 region: CASSYQGGGFNEQYF. The CDR3, as DNA: TGTGCCAGCAGTTACCAGGGAGGGGGATTCAATGAGCAGTACTTC.

This clonotype was seen at least ten times. This chain connects TRBV20-1 to TRBJ2-1, with TRBD2 matching over 10 bases. The V and J ends lost 7 bases and 2 bases, in that order; junction bases with no gene match: 5. In germline, CDR1 is DFQATT, CDR2 SNEGSKA (reference sequence). This CDR3 comprises 14 residues. The CDR3 reads CSVSLAGAYNEQFF. CDR3 bases: TGCAGTGTGTCGCTAGCGGGAGCCTACAATGAGCAGTTCTTC.

This clonotype has a handful of counts. It may be a read error: a sequence one base away is much more abundant. The chain is built from TRBV20-1 and TRBJ2-1; D is unclear. Trimming left V 5 bases short and J 2 bases short, with 13 bases between. Germline V CDR1 and CDR2: DFQATT, SNEGSKA (reference sequence). The CDR3 loop spans 14 amino acids. DNA of the CDR3: TGCAGTGCTGACGGAAGTGCGACCTACAATGAGCAGTTCTTC. Translation: CSADGSATYNEQFF.

The CDR3: CASSSTSDTDTQYF. CDR3 sequence (DNA): TGTGCCAGCAGCTCCACGTCGGACACAGATACGCAGTATTTT. The chain carries TRBV11-1 and TRBJ2-3; D is uncertain. The germline V gene encodes CDR1 SGHAT and CDR2 FQDESV (reference sequence). V was shortened by 4 bases and J by 2 bases, with 10 bases between the two germline ends. The CDR3 length is 14 residues.

This clonotype was recorded many times. V usage is TRBV5-1 and J usage is TRBJ2-3; D might be TRBD1 (6 bases). The germline V and J ends were trimmed by 3 bases and 2 bases, with 7 bases remaining between them. Germline V lookup: CDR1 SGHRS, CDR2 YFSETQ. CDR3 length: 13 amino acids. In DNA form, the CDR3 reads TGCGCCAGCAGCTGGACAGACACAGATACGCAGTATTTT. It codes for CASSWTDTDTQYF.

Ten or more counts support this clonotype. This chain connects TRBV5-5 to TRBJ2-1; D may be TRBD1 (6 bases). Germline V gene sequence: CDR1 SGHKS, CDR2 YYEKEE (reference sequence). Deletions cut 4 bases from V and 4 bases from J, with 18 bases between. The CDR3 has 16 amino acids. The CDR3 sequence is CASSTRQAQVYNEQFF. Written as DNA, the CDR3 is TGTGCCAGCAGCACCAGACAGGCACAAGTTTACAATGAGCAGTTCTTC.

The chain recombines TRBV5-1 with TRBJ2-3; 8 bases map to TRBD2. The V gene end was trimmed by 0 bases and the J gene end by 4 bases; junction bases not matched to a gene: 4. CDR1 is SGHRS, CDR2 YFSETQ, per germline. This CDR3 contains 15 residues. CDR3 in amino acids: CASSLVRGASDTQYF. Here the CDR3 DNA reads TGCGCCAGCAGCTTGGTGCGGGGGGCCTCAGATACGCAGTATTTT. The full variable domain, in which reference TRBV5-1 and TRBJ2-3 provide the parts outside the CDR3, is KAGVTQTPRYLIKTRGQQVTLSCSPISGHRSVSWYQQTPGQGLQFLFEYFSETQRNKGNFPGRFSGRQFSNSRSEMNVSTLELGDSALYLCASSLVRGASDTQYFGPGTRLTVL.

The V gene is TRBV20-1, the J gene TRBJ2-5; 8 bases are shared with TRBD1. The germline V gene encodes CDR1 DFQATT and CDR2 SNEGSKA (reference sequence). Trimming at V came to 0 bases and at J to 2 bases, leaving 2 bases not matched to a gene. This CDR3 comprises 14 residues. CDR3 DNA: TGCAGTGCTAGAGACGGACAGGGTCAAGAGACCCAGTACTTC. Protein: CSARDGQGQETQYF.

The chain uses TRBV5-5 and TRBJ2-1; D uncertain. The J call may be mistaken, given a closer DNA end match to TRBJ2-7. The CDR3 extends over 17 amino acids. CDR1 and CDR2 from the germline V gene are SGHKS and YYEKEE (reference sequence). Written as DNA, the CDR3 is TGTGCCAGCAGCTTGGAGCCACTCGGTAGCTCCTACAATGAGCAGTACTTC. Amino acid sequence: CASSLEPLGSSYNEQYF.

This clonotype has just a few counts. A much larger clone differs by one base, so this may be a read error. The V call is TRBV6-5, the J call TRBJ1-2; no firm D call. Germline-derived CDR1 and CDR2 are MNHEY and SVGAGI. CDR3 size: 12 residues. CDR3 loop: CAGSYSGLGYTF. Here the CDR3 DNA reads TGTGCCGGCAGTTACTCTGGGCTTGGCTACACCTTC.

The J gene is TRBJ1-5, the V gene TRBV2; 8 bases fit TRBD1. The CDR3 is 14 amino acids. Germline CDR1 is SNHLY and CDR2 is FYNNEI. The trim removed 7 bases at V and 3 bases at J, leaving 5 bases unmatched. DNA for the CDR3: TGTGCCAGCACCGAGGACAGGGCCAATCAGCCCCAGCATTTT. Protein sequence: CASTEDRANQPQHF.

This chain links TRBV18 with TRBJ1-1; D is uncertain. This CDR3 comprises 14 residues. Trimming left V 2 bases short and J 3 bases short, with 10 bases between. The germline V gene encodes CDR1 KGHSH and CDR2 LQKENI. For the CDR3, the DNA is TGTGCCAGCTCACCATTGAGTGAGGACACTGAAGCTTTCTTT. This encodes CASSPLSEDTEAFF.

Ten or more counts support this clonotype. V gene TRBV29-1 combines with J gene TRBJ1-2; D not certain. V was shortened by 7 bases and J by 6 bases, with 12 bases between the two germline ends. The length of the CDR3 is 11 residues. Germline V gene lookup returns CDR1 SQVTM and CDR2 ANQGSEA. CDR3 amino acids: CSAPDADGYTF. For the CDR3, the DNA is TGCAGCGCCCCGGACGCGGATGGCTACACCTTC.